The 26 T cell receptor beta chains below were found in one sample sequenced in a study of memory CD4+ T cells and cytomegalovirus serostatus. The repertoire was sequenced with immunoSEQ multiplex PCR; TCRdb's copy has only in-frame clones and lacks some. The data show around 62,000 clones, about three quarters seen once. Single viable CD3+CD4+CD8-CD45RO+ cells were sorted as the memory CD4+ T cells. The sequenced sample was memory CD4+ T cells from blood. The receptors shown here come from an adult in good health and CMV-seropositive.

The V gene is TRBV28, the J gene TRBJ1-3; 8 nucleotides align to TRBD1. The germline V gene has CDR1 MDHEN and CDR2 SYDVKM. The CDR3 covers 15 residues. After removal of 6 bases from V and 3 bases from J, the junction contained 7 bases not matched to a gene. The CDR3 protein is CASSSTGVGGNTIYF. CDR3 bases: TGTGCCAGCAGCTCGACAGGGGTCGGTGGAAACACCATATATTTT. Filled out from reference TRBV28 and TRBJ1-3, the complete variable domain reads DVKVTQSSRYLVKRTGEKVFLECVQDMDHENMFWYRQDPGLGLRLIYFSYDVKMKEKGDIPEGYSVSREKKERFSLILESASTNQTSMYLCASSSTGVGGNTIYFGEGSWLTVV.

The J gene is TRBJ2-3, the V gene TRBV29-1; maybe TRBD2 (5 bases). Germline CDR1 is SQVTM and CDR2 is ANQGSEA. Trimming shortened V by 1 base and J by 0 bases, and 11 bases separated the two germline ends. The CDR3 extends over 15 amino acids. The CDR3 protein is CSVEGAVLSTDTQYF. In DNA form, the CDR3 reads TGCAGCGTTGAAGGAGCGGTCCTTAGCACAGATACGCAGTATTTT.

This clone was counted only a few times. The rearrangement uses TRBV9 and TRBJ2-1, with 11 bases that match TRBD2. The length of the CDR3 is 16 residues. V was pared by 0 bases and J by 4 bases, with 3 bases of the junction left unmatched. Germline CDR1 is SGDLS and CDR2 is YYNGEE. The CDR3, as DNA: TGTGCCAGCAGCGTAGCAGGGACTAGCGGTTACAATGAGCAGTTCTTC. Translation gives CASSVAGTSGYNEQFF.

This chain joins TRBV6-6 and TRBJ2-7; no firm D call. Germline V gene lookup returns CDR1 MNHNY and CDR2 SVGAGI (reference sequence). V gave up 2 bases and J gave up 2 bases, with 7 bases separating them. This CDR3 has 13 amino acids. CDR3 residues: CASSYARTYEQYF. The CDR3 DNA reads TGTGCCAGCAGTTACGCCCGGACCTACGAGCAGTACTTC.

The CDR3 reads CASSQILSVTDTQYF. The CDR3 DNA follows: TGCGCCAGCAGTCAAATCCTTAGTGTCACAGATACGCAGTATTTT. This chain links TRBV4-1 with TRBJ2-3; D gene ambiguous. From germline, CDR1 is MGHRA and CDR2 YSYEKL. The ends were cut back, 6 bases at V and 2 bases at J, with 15 bases in the middle. CDR3 length: 15 residues.

The sample holds one count of this clone. The rearrangement links TRBV7-2 to TRBJ2-2, with 7 bases that match TRBD2. The germline gives CDR1 SGHTA, CDR2 FQGNSA. This CDR3 has 16 residues. The V and J ends lost 1 base and 7 bases, in that order; junction bases with no gene match: 9. CDR3 region: CASSLDRAGVNGELFF. DNA of the CDR3: TGTGCCAGCAGCTTAGACCGCGCGGGAGTGAACGGGGAGCTGTTTTTT.

This clone occurred a few times. This sequence joins TRBV7-9 and TRBJ1-6; 9 nucleotides line up with TRBD1. This CDR3 has 15 residues. V lost 5 bases and J lost 8; bases outside the gene matches: 7. CDR1 is SEHNR and CDR2 is FQNEAQ in the germline V gene (reference sequence). The CDR3 nucleotides are TGTGCCAGCAGCCCCGGGGACAGGGATTATTCACCCCTCCACTTT. Translation gives CASSPGDRDYSPLHF.

This clone was recorded a few times. This sequence joins TRBV4-1 and TRBJ1-1; D unclear. CDR3 length: 14 amino acids. CDR1 and CDR2 from the germline V gene are MGHRA and YSYEKL. The germline V and J ends were trimmed by 1 base and 1 base, with 7 bases remaining between them. The CDR3 loop is CASSQVSRNTEAFF. The DNA of the CDR3 is TGCGCCAGCAGCCAAGTGTCGAGGAACACTGAAGCTTTCTTT.

J is TRBJ1-5 and V is TRBV19; 9 bases line up with TRBD1. With 5 bases clipped from V and 5 bases from J, the junction kept 7 bases outside the gene matches. CDR1 LNHDA and CDR2 SQIVND come from the germline V gene (reference sequence). The length of the CDR3 is 15 residues. The CDR3 bases are TGTGCCAGTAGTCCCCGGGACAGGGATGATCAGCCCCAGCATTTT. Translated, it gives CASSPRDRDDQPQHF. Full variable domain (rest looked up from reference TRBV19 and TRBJ1-5): DGGITQSPKYLFRKEGQNVTLSCEQNLNHDAMYWYRQDPGQGLRLIYYSQIVNDFQKGDIAEGYSVSREKKESFPLTVTSAQKNPTAFYLCASSPRDRDDQPQHFGDGTRLSIL.

V is TRBV27 and J is TRBJ2-2; TRBD1 matches at 11 bases. CDR3 length equals 14 residues. The germline V gene encodes CDR1 MNHEY and CDR2 SMNVEV (reference sequence). With 8 bases clipped from V and 6 bases from J, the junction kept 5 bases outside the gene matches. In nucleotides, the CDR3 is TGTGCCAGCTCCGGGACAGGGGGTGCCGGGGAGCTGTTTTTT. Translated: CASSGTGGAGELFF.

The chain uses TRBV25-1 and TRBJ2-3, with 12 positions matching TRBD1. The CDR3 runs to 16 residues. CDR1 and CDR2 (germline): MGHDK, SYGVNS. Trimming removed 4 bases from V and 4 bases from J; junction bases left unmatched: 6. The CDR3 nucleotides read TGTGCCAGCAGTGCCCAGGGACAGGGGGCTTCAGATACGCAGTATTTT. Protein sequence: CASSAQGQGASDTQYF.

This chain uses TRBV6-5 with TRBJ2-5; D could derive from TRBD1 or TRBD2 (5 bases each). The V end lost 6 bases, the J end lost 7 bases, and 12 bases lay between the germline ends. Germline-derived CDR1 and CDR2 are MNHEY and SVGAGI. This CDR3 is built from 12 residues. CDR3: CASRRGSGTQYF. The CDR3 DNA is TGTGCCAGCAGGAGGGGCTCCGGGACCCAGTACTTC.

V and J are TRBV6-4 and TRBJ2-3, with 10 bases matching TRBD1. The CDR3 length is 16 residues. CDR1 is MRHNA, CDR2 SNTAGT, per germline. J was trimmed by 5 bases and V by 0 bases; bases with no gene match: 5. The CDR3 loop reads CASSDSAGQGGDTQYF. The CDR3 DNA reads TGTGCCAGCAGTGACTCTGCCGGACAGGGGGGAGATACGCAGTATTTT.

The rearrangement uses TRBV10-2 and TRBJ1-4; D ambiguous. The CDR3 loop spans 13 amino acids. Trimming removed 5 bases from V and 3 bases from J, with 7 bases in between. CDR1 WSHSY and CDR2 SAAADI come from the germline V gene. The CDR3 spells CASSRSANEKLFF. CDR3 bases: TGCGCCAGCAGTAGGTCAGCTAATGAAAAACTGTTTTTT.

The CDR3 spells CASSTGHQPYEQYF. For the CDR3, the DNA is TGTGCCAGTAGTACTGGACACCAGCCCTACGAGCAGTACTTC. The chain is built from TRBV19 and TRBJ2-7; a weak D match, TRBD1 (5 bases). The CDR3 runs to 14 residues. The germline V and J ends were trimmed by 4 bases and 2 bases, with 12 bases remaining between them. Germline CDR1 and CDR2: LNHDA and SQIVND (reference sequence). Looking up the rest from reference TRBV19 and TRBJ2-7 gives the full variable domain: DGGITQSPKYLFRKEGQNVTLSCEQNLNHDAMYWYRQDPGQGLRLIYYSQIVNDFQKGDIAEGYSVSREKKESFPLTVTSAQKNPTAFYLCASSTGHQPYEQYFGPGTRLTVT.

The chain links TRBV5-8 to TRBJ1-5; D gene unclear. This CDR3 spans 15 amino acids. Looked up from germline, CDR1 is SGHTS and CDR2 is YDEGEE. The V gene lost 0 bases and the J gene lost 7 bases, with 14 bases spanning the gap. The CDR3 DNA is TGTGCCAGCAGCTTGGTAGCCTCCGGCCCACAGCCCCAGCATTTT. Residues: CASSLVASGPQPQHF.

A few counts support this clone. Other DNA sequences in the same sample also yield this CDR3. The chain combines TRBV19 with TRBJ1-5; TRBD1 matches at 7 bases. V lost 6 bases and J lost 0; bases outside the gene matches: 8. The CDR3 covers 16 residues. Germline V lookup: CDR1 LNHDA, CDR2 SQIVND (reference sequence). The CDR3 loop reads CASSPDRAYSNQPQHF. The CDR3 bases are TGTGCCAGTAGCCCAGACAGGGCCTATAGCAATCAGCCCCAGCATTTT. Complete variable domain (other parts from reference TRBV19 and TRBJ1-5): DGGITQSPKYLFRKEGQNVTLSCEQNLNHDAMYWYRQDPGQGLRLIYYSQIVNDFQKGDIAEGYSVSREKKESFPLTVTSAQKNPTAFYLCASSPDRAYSNQPQHFGDGTRLSIL.

This clone was found once. The V call is TRBV20-1, the J call TRBJ1-2; D call uncertain. Germline V CDR1 and CDR2: DFQATT, SNEGSKA (reference sequence). Trimming shortened V by 8 bases and J by 4 bases, and 8 bases separated the two germline ends. This CDR3 is 10 amino acids long. The CDR3 region has the DNA TGCAGTCCATTGAGCTATGGCTACACCTTC. It is translated as CSPLSYGYTF.

V and J are TRBV9 and TRBJ2-5; 9 nucleotides match TRBD2. Unmatched junction bases numbered 4, after V lost 0 bases and J lost 4 bases. CDR3 length equals 15 residues. Germline V lookup: CDR1 SGDLS, CDR2 YYNGEE. The CDR3 spells CASSVGGGGGETQYF. In DNA, the CDR3 is TGTGCCAGCAGCGTAGGCGGCGGGGGGGGAGAGACCCAGTACTTC.

The gene calls are TRBV4-1 and TRBJ1-4; 7 nucleotides align to TRBD1. V shed 1 base and J 8 bases; nucleotides not matched to a gene: 13. Germline CDR1 MGHRA, CDR2 YSYEKL. The CDR3 runs to 17 residues. The CDR3 sequence: CASSQGRDSLRGEKLFF. The CDR3, as DNA: TGCGCCAGCAGCCAAGGACGGGACAGCCTTAGAGGGGAAAAACTGTTTTTT.

This clone was seen a single time. The chain joins TRBV6-5 to TRBJ2-5; D remains ambiguous. The CDR3 contains 11 residues. Germline CDR1 is MNHEY and CDR2 is SVGAGI. The V and J ends lost 11 bases and 5 bases respectively, with 12 bases between them. DNA of the CDR3: TGTGCCCGCAACCCCCGGGAGACCCAGTACTTC. This gives the protein CARNPRETQYF.

This chain connects TRBV7-3 to TRBJ2-2, with TRBD2 identical over 7 bases. This CDR3 region has 14 residues. Germline V lookup: CDR1 SGHTA, CDR2 FQGTGA. The junction had 4 bases not matched to a gene; V was cut back by 9 bases and J by 0 bases. The CDR3 loop reads CASKRDSNTGELFF. As DNA, the CDR3 is TGTGCCAGTAAGCGGGATTCGAACACCGGGGAGCTGTTTTTT.

This chain joins TRBV2 and TRBJ1-5; no firm D call. The CDR3 is made up of 13 amino acids. The germline V gene has CDR1 SNHLY and CDR2 FYNNEI. The germline V and J ends were trimmed by 8 bases and 5 bases, with 13 bases remaining between them. The CDR3 DNA is TGTGCCAGCGGCGAACAGATACATCAGCCCCAGCATTTT. Protein product: CASGEQIHQPQHF.

The J gene is TRBJ1-1, the V gene TRBV4-1; 8 bases align to TRBD1. The CDR3 sequence is 15 residues long. Per the germline V gene, CDR1 is MGHRA and CDR2 is YSYEKL. Losses at the gene ends were 3 bases for V and 1 base for J; bases not matched to a gene: 4. CDR3 nucleotide sequence: TGCGCCAGCAGCCAGCTCAGGGGGCCGAACACTGAAGCTTTCTTT. This translates into CASSQLRGPNTEAFF.

The chain carries TRBV2 and TRBJ1-5; no definite D call. Germline CDR1 is SNHLY and CDR2 is FYNNEI. Trimming removed 2 bases from V and 4 bases from J, with 15 bases in between. The CDR3 sequence is 16 residues long. CDR3 sequence: CASSESEVSLNQPQHF. CDR3 nucleotide sequence: TGTGCCAGCAGTGAAAGCGAGGTGTCCTTAAATCAGCCCCAGCATTTT.

The rearrangement joins TRBV27 to TRBJ2-1; TRBD2 matches at 13 bases. J was trimmed by 9 bases and V by 5 bases; bases with no gene match: 7. Germline V CDR1 and CDR2: MNHEY, SMNVEV (reference sequence). The CDR3 is made up of 15 amino acids. CDR3: CASSPGLAGPIEQFF. In DNA, the CDR3 is TGTGCCAGCAGTCCGGGACTAGCGGGACCCATTGAGCAGTTCTTC.